Described below is a single T cell receptor beta chain sequence and its context. The antigen remains unidentified. This sample is drawn from a study of vaccination and CD4 T cells after COVID-19. Sequencing of DNA taken from cultured CD4+ T cells relied on the Oncomine TCR Beta short-read assay. From the PCR reads, TCRdb called clonotypes with MiXCR, one entry per CDR3 protein. Of tens of thousands of distinct CDR3 sequences listed, roughly 74% are singletons. The treatment here: roughly 11-day PBMC culture with coronavirus spike peptide pools or control peptides (ViraFEST assay). Antigen-specific T cell expansion with peptide pools preceded TCR sequencing in the ViraFEST approach. A few million PBMCs per well were cultured with roughly 9.6 IU/ml IL-2 and approximately 9.6 ug/ml peptide pools. Germline values: CDR1 SGHNT, CDR2 YYREEE (reference sequence). The V end was cut by 3 bases, the J end by 7 bases, with 10 bases between. The CDR3 length is 13 residues.

The origin of this receptor is a human donor who had recovered from COVID-19. V gene TRBV5-4 combines with J gene TRBJ1-4; no reliable D call. Material: CD4+ T cells from blood, cultured in vitro. The CDR3 DNA reads as TGTGCCAGCAGCTCCGGCATTGGTGAAAAACTGTTTTTT. Translation: CASSSGIGEKLFF.